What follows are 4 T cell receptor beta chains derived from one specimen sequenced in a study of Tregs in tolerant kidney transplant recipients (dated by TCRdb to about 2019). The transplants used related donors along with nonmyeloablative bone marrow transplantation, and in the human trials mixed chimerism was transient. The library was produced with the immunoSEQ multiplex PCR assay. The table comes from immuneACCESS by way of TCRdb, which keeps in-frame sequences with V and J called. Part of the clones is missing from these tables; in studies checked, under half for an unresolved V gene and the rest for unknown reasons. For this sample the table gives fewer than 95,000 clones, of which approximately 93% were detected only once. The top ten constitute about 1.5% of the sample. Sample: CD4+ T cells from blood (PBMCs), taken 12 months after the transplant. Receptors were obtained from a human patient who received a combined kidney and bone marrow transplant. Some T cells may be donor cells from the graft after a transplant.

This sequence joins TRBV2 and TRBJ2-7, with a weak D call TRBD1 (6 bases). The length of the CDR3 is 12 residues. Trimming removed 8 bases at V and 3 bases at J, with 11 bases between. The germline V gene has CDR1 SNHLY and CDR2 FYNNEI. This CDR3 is CASSKQGYEQYF. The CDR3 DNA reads TGTGCCAGCTCCAAACAGGGCTACGAGCAGTACTTC.

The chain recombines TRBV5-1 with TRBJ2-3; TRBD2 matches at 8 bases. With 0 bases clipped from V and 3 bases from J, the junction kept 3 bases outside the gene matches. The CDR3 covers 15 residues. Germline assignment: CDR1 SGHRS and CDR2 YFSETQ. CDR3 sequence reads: CASSLVLAGTDTQYF. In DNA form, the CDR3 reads TGCGCCAGCAGCTTGGTGTTAGCGGGGACAGATACGCAGTATTTT.

CDR3 in DNA: TGTGCCAGCAGCCGTTCCTCGGGGGGCCACACCGGGGAGCTGTTTTTT. It specifies CASSRSSGGHTGELFF. This chain uses TRBV7-9 with TRBJ2-2; maybe TRBD2 (7 bases). The CDR3 runs to 16 residues. Trimming removed 5 bases at V and 3 bases at J, with 16 bases between. The germline gives CDR1 SEHNR, CDR2 FQNEAQ (reference sequence).

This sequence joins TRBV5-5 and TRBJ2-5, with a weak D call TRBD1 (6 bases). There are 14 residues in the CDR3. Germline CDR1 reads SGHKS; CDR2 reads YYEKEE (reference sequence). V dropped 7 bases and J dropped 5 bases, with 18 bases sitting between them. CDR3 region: CASLQTGSWETQYF. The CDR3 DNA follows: TGTGCCAGCTTACAAACAGGGTCGTGGGAGACCCAGTACTTC.